Described below is a single T cell receptor beta chain sequence and its context. Sorting used thawed, overnight-rested PBMC stained with anti-CD3, a viability dye and GMM-loaded CD1B tetramer. The CD1B tetramers carried C32 glucose monomycolate purified from Rhodococcus equi. Each donor contributed some 96,000 sorted tetramer-negative cells. The CDR3 contains 17 residues. Germline trimming cut 4 bases from V and 1 base from J; bases unmatched to any gene: 10. Germline V gives CDR1 SGHAT, CDR2 FQNNGV. This sample was taken from a study of T cells in tuberculosis. Study at large: CD1B tetramers identified T cells specific for mycobacterial lipid GMM.

No alpha-beta pairing information exists for these sequences. TCRdb's table, derived via immunoSEQ multiplex PCR, lists solely in-frame clones and lacks some. Of about 59,000 clones in the sample, 81% were seen once. The receptor was derived from an adult woman with latent tuberculosis. The sequenced material came from CD1b-GMM tetramer-negative cells sorted from PBMCs. The rearrangement joins TRBV11-2 to TRBJ2-3, with 8 bases matching TRBD2. CDR3 sequence reads: CASSSGRGAPGTDTQYF. The CDR3 DNA follows: TGTGCCAGCAGCTCGGGGCGGGGGGCCCCAGGCACAGATACGCAGTATTTT. Complete variable domain (other parts from reference TRBV11-2 and TRBJ2-3): EAGVAQSPRYKIIEKRQSVAFWCNPISGHATLYWYQQILGQGPKLLIQFQNNGVVDDSQLPKDRFSAERLKGVDSTLKIQPAKLEDSAVYLCASSSGRGAPGTDTQYFGPGTRLTVL.